The 2 T cell receptor beta chains in this list originate from one sample, sequenced in a study of blood T cell repertoires in COVID-19 (dated by TCRdb to between 2020 and 2021). Libraries were built with the immunoSEQ multiplex PCR assay. The source is immuneACCESS, and TCRdb retained only in-frame sequences with V and J called. Part of the clones is not carried over; for the studies checked, unresolved V genes explain less than half of this, and the remainder is unexplained. This sample holds 200,000 to 250,000 clones; roughly 76% were observed only once. In total, the top ten clones hold around 7% of the sample. The sequencing sample was made of peripheral blood. These receptors originate from a woman older than 75 with COVID-19, enrolled during active disease.

V gene TRBV30 combines with J gene TRBJ1-2; weak D call: TRBD1 (6 bases). The V and J ends lost 0 bases and 1 base respectively, with 18 bases between them. The CDR3 has 17 amino acids. Germline lookup yields CDR1 GTSNPN and CDR2 SVGIG (reference sequence). The CDR3 here is CAWSVPIGQRINYGYTF. In nucleotides, the CDR3 is TGTGCCTGGAGTGTACCGATTGGACAGCGGATTAACTATGGCTACACCTTC. The full variable domain, in which reference TRBV30 and TRBJ1-2 provide the parts outside the CDR3, is SQTIHQWPATLVQPVGSPLSLECTVEGTSNPNLYWYRQAAGRGLQLLFYSVGIGQISSEVPQNLSASRPQDRQFILSSKKLLLSDSGFYLCAWSVPIGQRINYGYTFGSGTRLTVV.

This chain uses TRBV15 with TRBJ2-5; 9 bases match TRBD2. Germline V gene data show CDR1 as LNHNV and CDR2 as YYDKDF (reference sequence). V lost 3 bases and J lost 4; bases outside the gene matches: 12. The CDR3 length is 17 residues. The CDR3 region has the DNA TGTGCCACCAGCAGTTTGGGGGCGGGAGGGCCCCTAGAGACCCAGTACTTC. Translated, it gives CATSSLGAGGPLETQYF.